Below are 28 T cell receptor beta chains sequenced from a single sample in a study of cytomegalovirus exposure and HLA in healthy donors. PCR primers comprised 60 Vbeta and 13 Jbeta primers. Using immunoSEQ multiplex PCR, the repertoire was profiled, and TCRdb retains in-frame clones only, with some absent. The table has 95,000 to 150,000 clones, about 78% seen once. Sequencing was performed on PBMCs. Source of these receptors: a woman in her thirties or forties in good health and CMV-seropositive.

The rearrangement joins TRBV5-1 to TRBJ2-7; D might be TRBD2 (5 bases). The CDR3 covers 15 residues. Germline-derived CDR1 and CDR2 are SGHRS and YFSETQ. V was shortened by 0 bases and J by 6 bases, with 16 bases between the two germline ends. The CDR3, as DNA: TGCGCCAGCAGCTTGGATGGGCCCGGGGAGTCCGAGCAGTACTTC. Protein sequence: CASSLDGPGESEQYF.

V is TRBV5-1 and J is TRBJ1-6, with 7 bases aligning to TRBD1. This CDR3 has 16 residues. From germline, CDR1 is SGHRS and CDR2 YFSETQ. The ends lost 5 bases at V and 0 bases at J; junction bases unmatched: 5. CDR3 nucleotides: TGCGCCAGCAGGACCCGGGACAGCTCCTATAATTCACCCCTCCACTTT. It codes for CASRTRDSSYNSPLHF.

The chain employs TRBV11-2 and TRBJ2-1; no clear D gene. Germline V gives CDR1 SGHAT, CDR2 FQNNGV. Trimming took off 5 bases at V and 5 bases at J, with 10 bases between the two ends. The CDR3 consists of 13 residues. The CDR3 DNA reads as TGTGCCAGCAGCCCTGGGCTAAACAATGAGCAGTTCTTC. Translating it yields CASSPGLNNEQFF.

The genes are TRBV5-1 and TRBJ2-3; D is perhaps TRBD2 (5 bases). The CDR3 extends over 13 amino acids. The ends were cut back, 0 bases at V and 6 bases at J, with 8 bases in the middle. The V gene's germline CDR1 is SGHRS and CDR2 YFSETQ. In DNA form, the CDR3 reads TGCGCCAGCAGCTTGGAAGGCGGGGATACGCAGTATTTT. Its protein product is CASSLEGGDTQYF.

The genes are TRBV4-2 and TRBJ2-1, with 12 positions matching TRBD2. The CDR3 consists of 15 residues. CDR1 and CDR2 (germline): LGHNA, YNFKEQ. Losses at the gene ends were 1 base for V and 7 bases for J; bases not matched to a gene: 2. DNA for the CDR3: TGTGCCAGCAGCCAAGTAACTAGCGGGGGGAATGAGCAGTTCTTC. It codes for CASSQVTSGGNEQFF.

The rearrangement joins TRBV7-2 to TRBJ1-1; the match to TRBD1 covers 8 bases. V shed 1 base and J 1 base; nucleotides not matched to a gene: 2. From germline, CDR1 is SGHTA and CDR2 FQGNSA. CDR3 size: 15 residues. CDR3 DNA sequence: TGTGCCAGCAGCTTAGGGACAGGGACGAACACTGAAGCTTTCTTT. It yields the protein CASSLGTGTNTEAFF.

The chain employs TRBV4-3 and TRBJ2-7; D is perhaps TRBD1 (5 bases). The germline V gene has CDR1 LGHNA and CDR2 YSLEER. CDR3 length equals 16 residues. Deletions cut 0 bases from V and 0 bases from J, with 12 bases between. CDR3 region: CASSQDFRGSSYEQYF. In DNA form, the CDR3 reads TGCGCCAGCAGCCAAGATTTTAGGGGAAGCTCCTACGAGCAGTACTTC.

This clone has only a few counts. The V and J genes are TRBV4-3 and TRBJ1-2; D not resolved. CDR1 and CDR2 (germline): LGHNA, YSLEER. CDR3 length: 13 residues. The ends were cut back, 0 bases at V and 5 bases at J, with 7 bases in the middle. The CDR3 nucleotides read TGCGCCAGCAGCCAAGATCTCCAGTATGGCTACACCTTC. Its protein product is CASSQDLQYGYTF.

In this sample, this clone turned up a few times. The chain employs TRBV27 and TRBJ1-6, with 8 positions matching TRBD1. Unmatched junction bases numbered 7, after V lost 9 bases and J lost 12 bases. This CDR3 is 12 amino acids long. Germline CDR1 reads MNHEY; CDR2 reads SMNVEV (reference sequence). CDR3 DNA sequence: TGTGCCAGTGGACAGGGTTCGTTACCCCTCCACTTT. Amino acids: CASGQGSLPLHF.

J is TRBJ2-1 and V is TRBV6-5; tentative D call: TRBD1 (6 bases). The V gene lost 5 bases and the J gene lost 10 bases, with 15 bases spanning the gap. Germline CDR1 MNHEY, CDR2 SVGAGI. The CDR3 extends over 13 amino acids. This CDR3 reads CASSRSRQAEQFF. CDR3 coding DNA: TGTGCCAGCAGTCGCTCCAGACAGGCAGAGCAGTTCTTC.

As to this clone: No conserved phenylalanine or tryptophan is present at the end of the CDR3, so a read error is the likely explanation. The V gene is TRBV6-5, the J gene TRBJ2-3, with 10 bases lining up with TRBD2. This CDR3 contains 15 residues. From germline, CDR1 is MNHEY and CDR2 SVGAGI. The V segment lost 6 bases and the J segment 0 bases; nucleotides outside the gene matches: 3. The CDR3 DNA sequence: TGTGCCAGCAGCGAGCGGGGGGGAAGCACAGATACGCAGTATCTT. Protein: CASSERGGSTDTQYL.

The chain is built from TRBV19 and TRBJ1-5; weak D call: TRBD1 (5 bases). V dropped 1 base and J dropped 1 base, with 8 bases sitting between them. The germline V gene has CDR1 LNHDA and CDR2 SQIVND (reference sequence). The CDR3 is 15 amino acids. For the CDR3, the DNA is TGTGCCAGTAGTATAGGACAGTCAAGCAATCAGCCCCAGCATTTT. Its protein is CASSIGQSSNQPQHF.

The chain carries TRBV5-4 and TRBJ2-3, with 10 bases fitting TRBD2. CDR1 and CDR2 (germline): SGHNT, YYREEE (reference sequence). The length of the CDR3 is 19 residues. V lost 3 bases, J lost 1 base, and 14 bases stayed unmatched. In DNA, the CDR3 is TGTGCCAGCAGCTCAGACACTCTAGCGGGGGATCTGGGCACAGATACGCAGTATTTT. It translates to CASSSDTLAGDLGTDTQYF.

As for this clone: This specimen includes other DNA sequences encoding the same CDR3. The chain couples TRBV6-1 to TRBJ2-7; TRBD2 aligns across 13 bases. V lost 3 bases, J lost 7 bases, and 6 bases stayed unmatched. The V gene's germline CDR1 is MNHNS and CDR2 SASEGT. This CDR3 has 15 amino acids. For the CDR3, the DNA is TGTGCCAGCAGTGACCCGGGACTAGCGGGATGGGAGCAGTACTTC. It yields the protein CASSDPGLAGWEQYF.

The chain has TRBV19 and TRBJ2-5; TRBD1 might be the D (6 bases). The V and J ends lost 4 bases and 1 base respectively, with 7 bases between them. This CDR3 is 13 amino acids long. Germline V gene data show CDR1 as LNHDA and CDR2 as SQIVND (reference sequence). The CDR3 reads CASSKGVQETQYF. The CDR3 DNA reads as TGTGCCAGTAGTAAGGGGGTCCAAGAGACCCAGTACTTC. Complete variable domain (other parts from reference TRBV19 and TRBJ2-5): DGGITQSPKYLFRKEGQNVTLSCEQNLNHDAMYWYRQDPGQGLRLIYYSQIVNDFQKGDIAEGYSVSREKKESFPLTVTSAQKNPTAFYLCASSKGVQETQYFGPGTRLLVL.

This chain links TRBV5-1 with TRBJ2-5, with 10 positions matching TRBD2. Germline loops: CDR1 SGHRS, CDR2 YFSETQ. This CDR3 region has 14 residues. Losses at the gene ends were 4 bases for V and 6 bases for J; bases not matched to a gene: 6. The CDR3 loop reads CASSPGLALQTQYF. CDR3 bases: TGCGCCAGCAGCCCGGGACTAGCGTTGCAGACCCAGTACTTC.

The J gene is TRBJ2-5, the V gene TRBV2, with D possibly matching TRBD2 (6 bases). The CDR3 length is 14 residues. V lost 7 bases and J lost 0, with 12 bases in between. CDR1 and CDR2 from the germline V gene are SNHLY and FYNNEI. Here the CDR3 reads CASTGEADQETQYF. CDR3 nucleotide sequence: TGTGCCAGCACCGGGGAGGCGGACCAAGAGACCCAGTACTTC.

This clone was found a few times. The chain recombines TRBV6-1 with TRBJ1-1; 7 bases map to TRBD1. Trimming removed 8 bases from V and 1 base from J; junction bases left unmatched: 4. The CDR3 contains 13 residues. Germline values: CDR1 MNHNS, CDR2 SASEGT. Written as DNA, the CDR3 is TGTGCCAGCGCCGGGACAGCGAACACTGAAGCTTTCTTT. It yields the protein CASAGTANTEAFF.

The chain has TRBV11-3 and TRBJ1-1; D remains ambiguous. This CDR3 has 13 amino acids. V lost 2 bases and J 1 base, leaving 5 bases between the germline ends. Germline loops: CDR1 SGHNT, CDR2 YENEEA. In nucleotides, the CDR3 is TGTGCCAGCAGCTTAAATCAGAACACTGAAGCTTTCTTT. Its translation is CASSLNQNTEAFF. Full variable domain (rest looked up from reference TRBV11-3 and TRBJ1-1): EAGVVQSPRYKIIEKKQPVAFWCNPISGHNTLYWYLQNLGQGPELLIRYENEEAVDDSQLPKDRFSAERLKGVDSTLKIQPAELGDSAVYLCASSLNQNTEAFFGQGTRLTVV.

The rearrangement uses TRBV2 and TRBJ1-1; TRBD1 agrees at 7 bases. V was clipped by 6 bases and J by 1 base; unmatched bases: 8. Per the germline V gene, CDR1 is SNHLY and CDR2 is FYNNEI. The CDR3 spans 15 residues. The CDR3 region is CASSADRRGNTEAFF. CDR3 DNA sequence: TGTGCCAGCAGCGCGGACAGGCGGGGGAACACTGAAGCTTTCTTT.

The chain has TRBV6-5 and TRBJ2-5; D might be TRBD1 (6 bases). V lost 6 bases to trimming and J lost 2 bases, with 13 bases between them. The CDR3 is 14 residues long. The germline CDR1 and CDR2 sequences are MNHEY and SVGAGI. CDR3 region: CASREGVSQETQYF. CDR3 in DNA: TGTGCCAGCAGAGAGGGGGTCTCTCAAGAGACCCAGTACTTC.

This chain links TRBV7-2 with TRBJ1-2, with TRBD1 identical over 9 bases. This CDR3 comprises 13 residues. Trimming took 5 bases from V and 8 from J; bases not matched to a gene: 6. CDR1 and CDR2 from the germline V gene are SGHTA and FQGNSA. CDR3 DNA: TGTGCCAGCAGCACTGGGACAGGGAACGGCTACACCTTC. Amino acid sequence: CASSTGTGNGYTF.

The chain carries TRBV29-1 and TRBJ1-2; 9 bases line up with TRBD1. V gave up 6 bases and J gave up 8 bases; unmatched junction bases: 10. In germline, CDR1 is SQVTM, CDR2 ANQGSEA. The CDR3 consists of 13 residues. The CDR3 nucleotides read TGCAGCGTGGACCGGACAGGGGTAAAAGGCTACACCTTC. This codes for CSVDRTGVKGYTF.

The chain is built from TRBV9 and TRBJ2-1; TRBD1 is a possible D gene (5 bases). Germline assignment: CDR1 SGDLS and CDR2 YYNGEE. Trimming shortened V by 0 bases and J by 13 bases, and 11 bases separated the two germline ends. The CDR3 contains 12 residues. This CDR3 is CASSVAPGNQFF. CDR3 DNA sequence: TGTGCCAGCAGCGTAGCCCCAGGGAATCAGTTCTTC.

CDR3 protein: CASSLWGVVTEAFF. The CDR3 nucleotides are TGTGCCAGCAGCTTGTGGGGAGTGGTCACTGAAGCTTTCTTT. The V and J genes are TRBV5-4 and TRBJ1-1; D unresolved. Deletions cut 1 base from V and 4 bases from J, with 11 bases between. The germline gives CDR1 SGHNT, CDR2 YYREEE (reference sequence). The CDR3 extends over 14 amino acids. The entire variable domain, with the rest obtained from reference TRBV5-4 and TRBJ1-1, is as follows: ETGVTQSPTHLIKTRGQQVTLRCSSQSGHNTVSWYQQALGQGPQFIFQYYREEENGRGNFPPRFSGLQFPNYSSELNVNALELDDSALYLCASSLWGVVTEAFFGQGTRLTVV.

This chain uses TRBV29-1 with TRBJ2-1; TRBD1 is a possible D gene (6 bases). This CDR3 is built from 15 residues. With 7 bases removed from V and 4 bases from J, the gap between germline ends came to 20 bases. Germline V lookup: CDR1 SQVTM, CDR2 ANQGSEA. The CDR3 protein is CSGGQSVVGYNEQFF. Here the CDR3 DNA reads TGCAGCGGCGGACAGTCAGTGGTTGGGTACAATGAGCAGTTCTTC.

The chain has TRBV10-3 and TRBJ2-5, with a possible D match to TRBD1 (5 bases). CDR1 is ENHRY and CDR2 is SYGVKD in the germline V gene. V shed 4 bases and J shed 2 bases, with 8 bases lying between them. CDR3 length equals 13 residues. The CDR3 bases are TGTGCCATCAGTGTACAGGTTCAAGAGACCCAGTACTTC. This codes for CAISVQVQETQYF.

This clone has just a few counts. The chain combines TRBV7-9 with TRBJ1-4; 8 bases agree with TRBD1. The V and J ends lost 3 bases and 6 bases, in that order; junction bases with no gene match: 6. The CDR3 has 15 residues. The germline V gene has CDR1 SEHNR and CDR2 FQNEAQ (reference sequence). The CDR3 loop is CASSLQGARDEKLFF. The CDR3, as DNA: TGTGCCAGCAGCTTGCAGGGGGCGAGGGATGAAAAACTGTTTTTT.